Reported below is one T cell receptor (beta chain). What it binds is unknown. The table came from immunoSEQ multiplex PCR; TCRdb's copy has only in-frame clones and leaves some out. The table has over 4,500 clones, approximately 49% seen once. In germline, CDR1 is WSHSY, CDR2 SAAADI. The CDR3 is 15 amino acids. V was pared by 0 bases and J by 4 bases, with 4 bases of the junction left unmatched. The record originates from a study of STAT3 mutations in large granular lymphocyte leukemia. Points from the study as a whole: Samples missed the first appearance of the clone. At least one immunodominant TCR beta clonotype appeared in every T-cell large granular lymphocyte leukemia patient.

The chain combines TRBV10-2 with TRBJ2-7, with 9 nucleotides matching TRBD2. This receptor was taken from a woman in her seventies with T-cell large granular lymphocyte leukemia. Some clones in this sample may be carry-over from other donors' samples. Sample: peripheral blood mononuclear cells. The chain's CDR3 is CASSESGGRAYEQYF. CDR3 DNA: TGCGCCAGCAGTGAGTCCGGCGGGAGGGCTTACGAGCAGTACTTC.